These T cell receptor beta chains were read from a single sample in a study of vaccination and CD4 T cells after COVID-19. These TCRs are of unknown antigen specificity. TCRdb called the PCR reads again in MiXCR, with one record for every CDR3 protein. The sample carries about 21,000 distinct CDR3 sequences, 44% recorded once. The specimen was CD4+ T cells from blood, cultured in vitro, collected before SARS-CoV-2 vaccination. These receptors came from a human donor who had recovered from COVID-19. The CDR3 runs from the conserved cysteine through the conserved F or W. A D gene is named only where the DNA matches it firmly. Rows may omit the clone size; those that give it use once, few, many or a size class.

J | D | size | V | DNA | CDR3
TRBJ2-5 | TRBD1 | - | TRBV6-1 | TGTGCCAGCAGTAAAAGACAGGGGGCGAGTCAAGAGACCCAGTACTTC | CASSKRQGASQETQYF
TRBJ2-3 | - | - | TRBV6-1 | TGTGCCAGCAGCTTAACACGCTGGGGAACAGATACGCAGTATTTT | CASSLTRWGTDTQYF
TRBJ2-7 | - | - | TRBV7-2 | TGTGCCAGCAGCTTAGGCCCAGGGGCCTACGAGCAGTACTTC | CASSLGPGAYEQYF
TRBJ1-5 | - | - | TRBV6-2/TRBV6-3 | TGTGCCAGCAGTTACTCGAGGGGGAGAGGCAATCAGCCCCAGCATTTT | CASSYSRGRGNQPQHF
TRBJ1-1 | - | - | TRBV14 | TGTGCCAGCAGCCTCTGGGGTTTGGGCACTGAAGCTTTCTTT | CASSLWGLGTEAFF
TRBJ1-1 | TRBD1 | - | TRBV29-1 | TGCAGCGTAGACGGACAGGGAGGGGAGACTGAAGCTTTCTTT | CSVDGQGGETEAFF
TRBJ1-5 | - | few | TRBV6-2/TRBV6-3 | TGTGCCAGCAGCTGGGGGGACCGCCAGCCCCAGCATTTT | CASSWGDRQPQHF
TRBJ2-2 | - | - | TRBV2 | TGTGCCAGCAGTGATGGAGGGAGGATGGGCACCGGGGAGCTGTTTTTT | CASSDGGRMGTGELFF
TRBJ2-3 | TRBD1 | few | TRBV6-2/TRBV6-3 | TGTGCCAGCAACCAGATCGGACAGGGGGCAAGAGATACGCAGTATTTT | CASNQIGQGARDTQYF
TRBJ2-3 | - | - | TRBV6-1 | TGTGCCAGCAATGACCTCCCCACAGATACGCAGTATTTT | CASNDLPTDTQYF
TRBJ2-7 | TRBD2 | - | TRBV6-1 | TGTGCCAGCAGTGAGCGGGAGTTTACCTACGAGCAGTACTTC | CASSEREFTYEQYF
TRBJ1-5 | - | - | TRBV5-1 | TGCGCCAGCAGCTTGGATGGGGGGAGTGATCAGCCCCAGCATTTT | CASSLDGGSDQPQHF
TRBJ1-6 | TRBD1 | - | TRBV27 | TGTGCCAGCAGTTCTACGGGACAGGGACTCCTCCACTTT | CASSSTGQGLLHF
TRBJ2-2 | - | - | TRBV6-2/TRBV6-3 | TGTGCCAGCAGTTTATTTGGTCACACCGGGGAGCTGTTTTTT | CASSLFGHTGELFF
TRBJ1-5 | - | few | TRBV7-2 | TGTGCCAGCAGCCGGGCGGGTTGGGATCAGCCCCAGCATTTT | CASSRAGWDQPQHF
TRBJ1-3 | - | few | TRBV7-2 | TGTGCCAGCAGCTTCCCGGTGGCAGCAGGAAACACCATATATTTT | CASSFPVAAGNTIYF
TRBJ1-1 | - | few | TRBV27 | TGTGCCAGCACCGGTATCAGGGAGAGGACTGAAGCTTTCTTT | CASTGIRERTEAFF
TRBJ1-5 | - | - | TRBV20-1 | TGCAGTGCTAGAGATAGTAGGGGTCAGCCCCAGCATTTT | CSARDSRGQPQHF
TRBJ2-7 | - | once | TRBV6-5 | TGTGCCAGCAGTTACTCAGCTGAAAGCTACGAGCAGTACTTC | CASSYSAESYEQYF
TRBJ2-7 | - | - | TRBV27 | TGTGCCAGCAAACGAAACGTAGGGTCCTACGAGCAGTACTTC | CASKRNVGSYEQYF
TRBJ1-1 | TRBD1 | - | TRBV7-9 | TGTGCCAGCGCCTCGACAGGGTTAACTGAAGCTTTCTTT | CASASTGLTEAFF
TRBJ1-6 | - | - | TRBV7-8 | TGTGCCAGCAGCTTAGCTCGTCCGTCGAGCTCCTATAATTCACCCCTCCACTTT | CASSLARPSSSYNSPLHF
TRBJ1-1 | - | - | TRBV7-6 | TGTGCCAGCAGCCGCGACCCAGCCGGGACACTTAACACTGAAGCTTTCTTT | CASSRDPAGTLNTEAFF
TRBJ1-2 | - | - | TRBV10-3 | TGTGCCATCAGTGAGTCGGGGGGGCGCAACTATGGCTACACCTTC | CAISESGGRNYGYTF
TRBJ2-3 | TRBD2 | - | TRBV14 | TGTGCCAGCAGCACAATACGACTAGCGGGAAACACAGATACGCAGTATTTT | CASSTIRLAGNTDTQYF
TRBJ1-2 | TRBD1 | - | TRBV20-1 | TGCAGTGCTAGAGATTTTGGGACAGGGGGCGGCTGCACCTTC | CSARDFGTGGGCTF
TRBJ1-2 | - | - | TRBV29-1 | TGCAGCGTTGGCGAGGGCCGGGACTATGGCTACACCTTC | CSVGEGRDYGYTF
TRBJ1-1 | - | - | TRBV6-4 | TGTGCCAGCAAACTAGAAGCTTTCTTT | CASKLEAFF
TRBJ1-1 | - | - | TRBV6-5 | TGTGCCAGCAGTTACGGGGGGACGGCTTTCTTT | CASSYGGTAFF
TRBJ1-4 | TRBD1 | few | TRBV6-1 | TGTGCCAGCAGAGACGGGCGCCAGGGGGTAGAAAAACTGTTTTTT | CASRDGRQGVEKLFF
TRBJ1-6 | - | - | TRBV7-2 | TGTGCCAGCAGCTTAGTGGTAGACAATTCACCCCTCCACTTT | CASSLVVDNSPLHF
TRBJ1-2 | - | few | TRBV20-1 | TGCAGTGCCCCACCGGGAGGAGGCCCAGCTAACTATGGCTACACCTTC | CSAPPGGGPANYGYTF
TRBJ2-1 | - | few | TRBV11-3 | TGTGCCAGCAGCTTAGGACAGGACTACAATGAGCAGTTCTTC | CASSLGQDYNEQFF
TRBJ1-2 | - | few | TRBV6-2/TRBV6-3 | TGTGCCAGCAGTACACCCCAAGGCGGGGATCGGTATGGCTACACCTTC | CASSTPQGGDRYGYTF
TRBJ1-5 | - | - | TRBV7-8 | TGTGCCAGCAGCTCCAGAAGGGGACTGCATCAGCCCCAGCATTTT | CASSSRRGLHQPQHF
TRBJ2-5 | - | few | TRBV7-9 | TGTGCCAGCAGCTTACCCCTCACGGGGGAGACCCAGTACTTC | CASSLPLTGETQYF
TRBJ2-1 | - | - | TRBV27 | TGTGCCAGCAGATATACGGGAGAAAGGAATGAGCAGTTCTTC | CASRYTGERNEQFF
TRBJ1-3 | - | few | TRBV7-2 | TGTGCCAGCAGCTTAGTTAACACCATATATTTT | CASSLVNTIYF
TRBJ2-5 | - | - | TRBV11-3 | TGTGCCAGCAGCCCTCCGGGCCAAGAGACCCAGTACTTC | CASSPPGQETQYF
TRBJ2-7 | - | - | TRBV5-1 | TGCGCCAGCAGCTGGACTGACGGGGGCAGCTACGAGCAGTACTTC | CASSWTDGGSYEQYF
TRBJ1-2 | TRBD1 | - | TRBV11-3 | TGTGCCAGCAGCCTTAGCGTGACAGGGTTGCACTATGGCTACACCTTC | CASSLSVTGLHYGYTF
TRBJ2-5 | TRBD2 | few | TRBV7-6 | TGTGCCAGCAGCTTAGGGACTAGCGGGGTCGAAGAGACCCAGTACTTC | CASSLGTSGVEETQYF
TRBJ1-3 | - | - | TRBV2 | TGTGCCAGCTTAAAGGGTGAAGGAAACACCATATATTTT | CASLKGEGNTIYF
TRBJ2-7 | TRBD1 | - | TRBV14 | TGTGCCAGCAGCTTAAGTACAGGGGTCCTCTACGAGCAGTACTTC | CASSLSTGVLYEQYF
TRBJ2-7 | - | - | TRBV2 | TGTGCCAGCAGTGAGGCAGGGGTATACGAGCAGTACTTC | CASSEAGVYEQYF
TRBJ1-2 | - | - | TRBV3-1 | TGTGCCAGCAGCCAAGCGTACAGCTACACCTTC | CASSQAYSYTF
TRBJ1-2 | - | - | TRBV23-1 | TGCGCCAGCAGTCAAGGGAGGGACGGGGGGCATGGCTACACCTTC | CASSQGRDGGHGYTF
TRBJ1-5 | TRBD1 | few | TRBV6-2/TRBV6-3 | TGTGCCAGCAGTTTGGACAGGGGCAATCAGCCCCAGCATTTT | CASSLDRGNQPQHF
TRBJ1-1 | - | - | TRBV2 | TGTGCCAGCAGTGAAGGGGGCCGACGAATGAACACTGAAGCTTTCTTT | CASSEGGRRMNTEAFF
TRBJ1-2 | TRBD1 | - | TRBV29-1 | TGCAGCGTTGAAAGGGGGCTGAGTAATGGCTACACCTTC | CSVERGLSNGYTF
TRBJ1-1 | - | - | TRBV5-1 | TGCGCCAGCAGCTCGGAGATGGGGGCGAACACTGAAGCTTTCTTT | CASSSEMGANTEAFF
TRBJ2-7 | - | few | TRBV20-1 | TGCAGTGCTAGTCTGGACGGTTCTTACGAGCAGTACTTC | CSASLDGSYEQYF
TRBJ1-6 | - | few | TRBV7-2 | TGTGCCAGCAGCTTAGTACGGGACTCGGGTTCACCCCTCCACTTT | CASSLVRDSGSPLHF
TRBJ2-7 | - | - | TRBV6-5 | TGTGCCAGCAGTTACTCGGCCGGCAGGGTCTCCTACGAGCAGTACTTC | CASSYSAGRVSYEQYF